This passage covers 15 T cell receptor beta chains from one sample sequenced in a study of blood T cell repertoires in COVID-19. Clones were read by immunoSEQ multiplex PCR, and TCRdb kept only the in-frame ones, dropping some. The data contain approximately 440,000 clones, 87% of them seen just once; the ten biggest clones take up about 0.65%. The sequencing input was PBMCs or T cells enriched from blood (not recorded which). These receptors were collected from a woman aged 18 to 35 who had recovered from COVID-19.

The genes are TRBV28 and TRBJ2-1, with TRBD1 matching over 8 bases. The V and J ends lost 6 bases and 12 bases, in that order; junction bases with no gene match: 10. This CDR3 spans 13 amino acids. Germline CDR1 MDHEN, CDR2 SYDVKM. The CDR3 bases are TGTGCCAGCAGACCGCCACAGGGGGGAGGGCAGTTCTTC. The encoded protein is CASRPPQGGGQFF.

The gene calls are TRBV10-2 and TRBJ2-7; no clear D gene. The CDR3 covers 13 residues. Germline values: CDR1 WSHSY, CDR2 SAAADI. V was trimmed by 6 bases and J by 1 base, leaving 10 bases between them. CDR3 in amino acids: CASSVDSSYEQYF. The CDR3 DNA reads as TGCGCCAGCAGCGTAGACTCATCCTACGAGCAGTACTTC.

The chain recombines TRBV30 with TRBJ2-3; D perhaps matches TRBD1 (5 bases). The CDR3 is 14 amino acids. Per the germline V gene, CDR1 is GTSNPN and CDR2 is SVGIG (reference sequence). V lost 6 bases to trimming and J lost 0 bases, with 13 bases between them. CDR3 in amino acids: CACRQGPSTDTQYF. The DNA for the CDR3 is TGTGCCTGTCGCCAGGGCCCCAGCACAGATACGCAGTATTTT.

The chain combines TRBV12-5 with TRBJ1-5, with 8 bases matching TRBD1. Germline V gives CDR1 LGHNT, CDR2 FRNRAP. Trimming removed 1 base from V and 3 bases from J; junction bases left unmatched: 8. The CDR3 spans 17 residues. The CDR3 region is CASGLAITRGHNQPQHF. In DNA, the CDR3 is TGTGCTAGTGGTTTGGCTATAACCAGGGGGCACAATCAGCCCCAGCATTTT.

This clone was detected only once. The V call is TRBV12-3 or TRBV12-4, the J call TRBJ1-5; D is ambiguous. This CDR3 has 13 residues. V dropped 2 bases and J dropped 4 bases, with 6 bases sitting between them. CDR3 in amino acids: CASSLQDNQPQHF. In DNA, the CDR3 is TGTGCCAGCAGTTTACAGGATAATCAGCCCCAGCATTTT.

This clone was picked up a small number of times. The V call is TRBV4-2, the J call TRBJ2-1, with 9 bases that match TRBD1. The trim removed 4 bases at V and 4 bases at J, leaving 11 bases unmatched. The CDR3 loop spans 17 amino acids. Germline CDR1 reads LGHNA; CDR2 reads YNFKEQ. This chain's CDR3 is CASSPYWTGVTYNEQFF. DNA for the CDR3: TGTGCCAGCAGCCCGTACTGGACAGGGGTTACATACAATGAGCAGTTCTTC.

V and J are TRBV30 and TRBJ1-2; D may be TRBD1 (5 bases). This CDR3 comprises 14 residues. From germline, CDR1 is GTSNPN and CDR2 SVGIG (reference sequence). V lost 0 bases and J 8 bases, leaving 16 bases between the germline ends. As DNA, the CDR3 is TGTGCCTGGAGTGTGGGGGAGGGCTCGCGAGGCTACACCTTC. It codes for CAWSVGEGSRGYTF. The whole variable domain, filled in from reference TRBV30 and TRBJ1-2, reads SQTIHQWPATLVQPVGSPLSLECTVEGTSNPNLYWYRQAAGRGLQLLFYSVGIGQISSEVPQNLSASRPQDRQFILSSKKLLLSDSGFYLCAWSVGEGSRGYTFGSGTRLTVV.

The chain links TRBV5-5 to TRBJ1-5; 8 positions agree with TRBD1. CDR3 length: 15 amino acids. In germline, CDR1 is SGHKS, CDR2 YYEKEE (reference sequence). V lost 0 bases and J lost 5; bases outside the gene matches: 4. Here the CDR3 DNA reads TGTGCCAGCAGCTTGGCGACAGGGGTGGATCAGCCCCAGCATTTT. Translated: CASSLATGVDQPQHF.

This chain joins TRBV27 and TRBJ2-1, with 10 bases aligning to TRBD1. CDR1 and CDR2 from the germline V gene are MNHEY and SMNVEV (reference sequence). Germline trimming cut 6 bases from V and 0 bases from J; bases unmatched to any gene: 2. The CDR3 contains 15 residues. CDR3 loop: CASSRTGGSYNEQFF. The CDR3 bases are TGTGCCAGCAGCCGGACAGGGGGCTCCTACAATGAGCAGTTCTTC.

The chain couples TRBV30 to TRBJ2-3; the D is unclear. The V and J ends lost 1 base and 2 bases respectively, with 7 bases between them. The V gene's germline CDR1 is GTSNPN and CDR2 SVGIG (reference sequence). CDR3 length equals 13 residues. The CDR3 loop is CAWSGQITDTQYF. Here the CDR3 DNA reads TGTGCCTGGAGTGGGCAAATCACAGATACGCAGTATTTT.

The V and J genes are TRBV5-8 and TRBJ1-4; TRBD1 matches 8 bases. The germline CDR1 and CDR2 sequences are SGHTS and YDEGEE. Losses at the gene ends were 4 bases for V and 8 bases for J; bases not matched to a gene: 10. The CDR3 is 15 residues long. CDR3 nucleotide sequence: TGTGCCAGCAGCGCCCAGGGGGCATCTCGGGAAAAACTGTTTTTT. Translating it yields CASSAQGASREKLFF.

The chain links TRBV7-9 to TRBJ1-6, with TRBD1 matching over 8 bases. Trimming cost V 4 bases and J 6 bases; bases outside gene matches: 11. This CDR3 is built from 17 residues. Germline CDR1 reads SEHNR; CDR2 reads FQNEAQ (reference sequence). For the CDR3, the DNA is TGTGCCAGCAGCTCCGTTCTGTGGACAGGGCTTAATTCACCCCTCCACTTT. Translating gives CASSSVLWTGLNSPLHF.

J is TRBJ1-1 and V is TRBV4-1, with a weak D call TRBD1 (6 bases). V shed 0 bases and J shed 0 bases, with 11 bases lying between them. In germline, CDR1 is MGHRA, CDR2 YSYEKL. The CDR3 runs 16 residues. The CDR3 reads CASSQERAGVNTEAFF. The DNA for the CDR3 is TGCGCCAGCAGCCAAGAAAGGGCAGGGGTGAACACTGAAGCTTTCTTT.

This chain uses TRBV10-3 with TRBJ1-5; D not resolved. CDR1 is ENHRY, CDR2 SYGVKD, per germline. There are 14 residues in the CDR3. Trimming left V 4 bases short and J 5 bases short, with 12 bases between. CDR3 nucleotide sequence: TGTGCCATCAGTGGGGAGAACCGTGATCAGCCCCAGCATTTT. Translated, it gives CAISGENRDQPQHF.

This rearrangement joins TRBV5-1 to TRBJ2-1; TRBD2 matches at 12 bases. CDR3 length: 16 residues. V dropped 4 bases and J dropped 6; count of bases not matched to a gene: 8. The germline CDR1 and CDR2 sequences are SGHRS and YFSETQ. The CDR3, as DNA: TGCGCCAGCAGCCTAAAACTAGCGGGGGGACCCAATGAGCAGTTCTTC. Translated: CASSLKLAGGPNEQFF.